Following are 6 T cell receptor beta chains from one sample sequenced in a study of T cell repertoires in ileal Crohn's disease. Generated by immunoSEQ multiplex PCR, the TCRdb table keeps only in-frame clones and is missing some. In the table there are 6,500 to 7,000 clones, around 80% of which are singletons. Sequencing was performed on ileal tissue. These TCRs come from an adult with Crohn's disease.

This chain joins TRBV5-6 and TRBJ2-5, with D perhaps TRBD1 (6 bases). The CDR3 length is 14 residues. Per germline, CDR1 SGHDT and CDR2 YYEEEE. V dropped 2 bases and J dropped 4 bases, with 12 bases sitting between them. CDR3 sequence: CASSLGQRGETQYF. CDR3 sequence (DNA): TGTGCCAGCAGCTTAGGACAGAGGGGAGAGACCCAGTACTTC.

The chain is built from TRBV19 and TRBJ1-2; D is unclear. Looked up from germline, CDR1 is LNHDA and CDR2 is SQIVND (reference sequence). The CDR3 is 15 residues long. V was trimmed by 5 bases and J by 5 bases, leaving 18 bases between them. The CDR3 sequence is CASSRGKARGYGYTF. CDR3 in DNA: TGTGCCAGTAGTCGAGGCAAGGCCCGCGGATATGGCTACACCTTC. Variable domain in full (rest from reference TRBV19 and TRBJ1-2): DGGITQSPKYLFRKEGQNVTLSCEQNLNHDAMYWYRQDPGQGLRLIYYSQIVNDFQKGDIAEGYSVSREKKESFPLTVTSAQKNPTAFYLCASSRGKARGYGYTFGSGTRLTVV.

The chain carries TRBV2 and TRBJ2-7, with 7 bases that match TRBD2. Per the germline V gene, CDR1 is SNHLY and CDR2 is FYNNEI. The CDR3 covers 13 residues. Trimming cost V 3 bases and J 2 bases; bases outside gene matches: 1. CDR3 nucleotide sequence: TGTGCCAGCAGTGAGGGGAGGGCCTACGAGCAGTACTTC. As protein: CASSEGRAYEQYF.

The V and J genes are TRBV15 and TRBJ1-5; possible D gene TRBD1, 5 bases. From germline, CDR1 is LNHNV and CDR2 YYDKDF (reference sequence). Trimming pared 4 bases from V and 2 bases from J, leaving 15 bases between. This CDR3 comprises 16 residues. CDR3 residues: CATSKPTGGRNQPQHF. Here the CDR3 DNA reads TGTGCCACCAGCAAGCCTACAGGTGGACGCAATCAGCCCCAGCATTTT.

There are a few counts of this clone. CDR3 DNA: TGTGCCAGCAGCTTAGGGCCTGGAAACACCATATATTTT. It specifies CASSLGPGNTIYF. The rearrangement joins TRBV7-9 to TRBJ1-3, with D unresolved. V was cut by 1 base and J by 2 bases, with 3 bases left in between. CDR3 length: 13 residues. Germline CDR1 and CDR2: SEHNR and FQNEAQ (reference sequence).

The CDR3 is CASSLVQGLYGYTF. The CDR3 DNA reads TGCGCCAGCAGCTTGGTTCAGGGCCTCTATGGCTACACCTTC. V gene TRBV5-1 combines with J gene TRBJ1-2; TRBD1 is a possible D gene (5 bases). The CDR3 consists of 14 residues. V lost 0 bases and J lost 4, with 10 bases in between. The germline V gene encodes CDR1 SGHRS and CDR2 YFSETQ.